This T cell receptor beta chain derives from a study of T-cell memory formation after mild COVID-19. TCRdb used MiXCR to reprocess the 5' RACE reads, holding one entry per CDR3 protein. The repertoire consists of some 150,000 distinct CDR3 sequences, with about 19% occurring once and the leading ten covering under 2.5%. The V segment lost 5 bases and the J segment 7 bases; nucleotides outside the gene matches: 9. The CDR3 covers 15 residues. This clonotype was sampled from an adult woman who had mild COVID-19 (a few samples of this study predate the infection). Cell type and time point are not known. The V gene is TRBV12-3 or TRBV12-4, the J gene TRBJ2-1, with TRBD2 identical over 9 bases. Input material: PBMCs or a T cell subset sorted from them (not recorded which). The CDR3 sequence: CASSPRASGMNEQFF. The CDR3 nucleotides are TGTGCCAGCAGTCCGAGGGCTAGCGGGATGAATGAGCAGTTCTTC.